Each of the 11 T cell receptor beta chains below was sequenced from the same sample in a study of T cells in Graves' hyperthyroidism and ophthalmopathy. Amplification yielded TCR beta CDR3 regions, with RNA transcripts as the source. Carried out on the TCR CDR3, a first-round RT-PCR used the HTBI primer set. MiXCR, applied by TCRdb to the multiplex PCR reads, yields one record per CDR3 protein. The data hold around 700,000 distinct CDR3 sequences, with 18% observed a single time. The specimen sequenced was blood. The receptors originated from a woman between 45 and 65 years old with Graves' hyperthyroidism that later progressed to Graves' ophthalmopathy.

V usage is TRBV12-3 or TRBV12-4 and J usage is TRBJ2-3; D remains unclear. V was cut by 6 bases and J by 6 bases, with 13 bases left in between. The CDR3 covers 13 residues. The CDR3 DNA reads TGTGCCAGCAGCTACAACAGTGGGGATACGCAGTATTTT. This translates into CASSYNSGDTQYF.

In its sample, this clonotype was seen many times. The V call is TRBV27, the J call TRBJ2-7, with D perhaps TRBD1 (6 bases). Per germline, CDR1 MNHEY and CDR2 SMNVEV (reference sequence). The CDR3 runs 16 residues. The V gene lost 4 bases and the J gene lost 4 bases, with 20 bases spanning the gap. CDR3 sequence: CASSSPRGRGHYEQYF. In DNA form, the CDR3 reads TGTGCCAGCAGTTCCCCCAGGGGCAGGGGCCATTACGAGCAGTACTTC.

This sequence joins TRBV6-1 and TRBJ2-1; D is unclear. Germline values: CDR1 MNHNS, CDR2 SASEGT. There are 15 residues in the CDR3. Trimming left V 0 bases short and J 9 bases short, with 15 bases between. CDR3: CASSEAWQASSEQFF. In DNA, the CDR3 is TGTGCCAGCAGTGAAGCGTGGCAGGCGAGCAGTGAGCAGTTCTTC.

This clonotype was detected ten times or more. The chain employs TRBV12-3 or TRBV12-4 and TRBJ2-1; D may be TRBD2 (6 bases). The CDR3 covers 16 residues. Trimming removed 6 bases from V and 1 base from J, with 16 bases in between. CDR3 bases: TGTGCCAGCAGGCCAACCGGGAGCGGTTCCTACAATGAGCAGTTCTTC. Protein product: CASRPTGSGSYNEQFF.

This clonotype has a count of ten or more. This rearrangement joins TRBV3-1 to TRBJ1-5, with 9 bases lining up with TRBD1. CDR1 is LGHDT, CDR2 YNNKEL, per germline (reference sequence). The CDR3 covers 16 residues. The junction had 6 bases not matched to a gene; V was cut back by 2 bases and J by 4 bases. The CDR3 loop reads CASSQNRGLGNQPQHF. The CDR3 nucleotides are TGTGCCAGCAGCCAAAACAGGGGGCTGGGAAATCAGCCCCAGCATTTT.

As concerns this clonotype: A junction end diverges from the germline sequence, so it may reflect a read error. The rearrangement uses TRBV7-2 and TRBJ2-3; D ambiguous. Germline V CDR1 and CDR2: SGHTA, FQGNSA. This CDR3 is 14 amino acids long. The CDR3 here is CASSLEMGSDTQYF. DNA of the CDR3: TGTGCCAGCAGTTTAGAAATGGGGTCGGATACGCAGTATTTT.

This clonotype appeared a few times. The chain employs TRBV6-6 and TRBJ2-2; D assignment may be TRBD1 or TRBD2 (5 bases each). This CDR3 has 15 residues. The ends were cut back, 0 bases at V and 3 bases at J, with 8 bases in the middle. CDR1 MNHNY and CDR2 SVGAGI come from the germline V gene (reference sequence). This CDR3 is CASSYSQDYTGELFF. CDR3 DNA: TGTGCCAGCAGTTACTCACAGGACTACACCGGGGAGCTGTTTTTT.

The V call is TRBV7-8, the J call TRBJ1-5; D is uncertain. Trimming removed 2 bases at V and 0 bases at J, with 8 bases between. This CDR3 has 15 amino acids. Germline CDR1 and CDR2: SGHVS and FQNEAQ. In DNA, the CDR3 is TGTGCCAGCAGCTTATTGACGGATAGCAATCAGCCCCAGCATTTT. This encodes CASSLLTDSNQPQHF.

CDR3 DNA sequence: TGTGCCAGCTTCGGGGAAGGTGAAGCTTTCTTT. Its translation is CASFGEGEAFF. The rearrangement joins TRBV6-1 to TRBJ1-1; D remains unclear. The CDR3 spans 11 residues. V lost 8 bases and J 7 bases, leaving 11 bases between the germline ends. From germline, CDR1 is MNHNS and CDR2 SASEGT.

This clonotype was seen many times. The rearrangement uses TRBV12-5 and TRBJ1-1; D unclear. V dropped 2 bases and J dropped 1 base, with 5 bases sitting between them. The CDR3 covers 13 residues. CDR1 and CDR2 from the germline V gene are LGHNT and FRNRAP. The CDR3 loop reads CASGLPGNTEAFF. The CDR3 DNA reads as TGTGCTAGTGGTTTGCCGGGGAACACTGAAGCTTTCTTT.

Many counts were recorded for this clonotype. J is TRBJ1-1 and V is TRBV27; TRBD1 agrees at 10 bases. The CDR3 is 17 residues long. Germline V gene lookup returns CDR1 MNHEY and CDR2 SMNVEV (reference sequence). V lost 3 bases and J lost 3; bases outside the gene matches: 10. The CDR3 loop is CASSFTGTGVRYTEAFF. For the CDR3, the DNA is TGTGCCAGCAGTTTTACCGGGACAGGGGTACGGTACACTGAAGCTTTCTTT.